Below, one T cell receptor beta chain is given with its context. This entry comes from a study of blood T cell repertoires in COVID-19. Across the whole study: The United States, Italy and Spain supplied acute and convalescent COVID-19 samples. Sources were T cells, B-cell-depleted T cells, or PBMCs; the material itself was cDNA or gDNA.

Repertoires were generated with immunoSEQ multiplex PCR, while TCRdb's copy carries only in-frame clones and drops some. Among 170,000 or so clones listed, over 75% were seen once. Specimen: peripheral blood. This receptor was identified in a man between 65 and 79 years old with active or convalescent COVID-19.

The CDR3 here is CASSPQGDTEAFF. As DNA, the CDR3 is TGTGCCAGCAGCCCCCAGGGCGACACTGAAGCTTTCTTT. The rearrangement links TRBV5-5 to TRBJ1-1, with a weak D call TRBD1 (5 bases). The V gene's germline CDR1 is SGHKS and CDR2 YYEKEE (reference sequence). Trimming removed 4 bases from V and 3 bases from J, with 10 bases in between. The CDR3 has 13 amino acids.